These T cell receptor beta chains were read from a single sample in a study of cytomegalovirus exposure and HLA in healthy donors. The protocol was immunoSEQ multiplex PCR, while the TCRdb copy is restricted to in-frame clones and leaves out a portion. The sample includes some 150,000 clones, roughly four fifths of them seen just once. The sample consisted of PBMCs. The receptor source for this set is a middle-aged man in good health and CMV-seropositive. CDR3s include the opening cysteine and the closing phenylalanine or tryptophan. Fields, in order: clone size, D gene, J gene, V gene, CDR3 protein, CDR3 DNA. The D gene is left open where the match is weak. Expanded clones get a size class; other rows say once, few or many, or leave the size out.

abundance: .; d_gene: TRBD2; j_gene: TRBJ2-2; v_gene: TRBV19; CDR3aa: CASSIGLAGAGELFF; CDR3nt: TGTGCCAGTAGTATAGGACTAGCGGGGGCCGGGGAGCTGTTTTTT
abundance: .; d_gene: TRBD1; j_gene: TRBJ1-5; v_gene: TRBV19; CDR3aa: CASSLPRWTGEASVQPQHF; CDR3nt: TGTGCCAGTAGTCTCCCCCGATGGACAGGGGAAGCCTCGGTTCAGCCCCAGCATTTT
abundance: .; d_gene: .; j_gene: TRBJ1-2; v_gene: TRBV6-5; CDR3aa: CASSYGGANYGYTF; CDR3nt: TGTGCCAGCAGTTACGGGGGGGCTAACTATGGCTACACCTTC
abundance: .; d_gene: TRBD2; j_gene: TRBJ2-5; v_gene: TRBV5-6; CDR3aa: CASLGSGRETQYF; CDR3nt: TGTGCCAGCCTCGGGAGCGGGAGGGAGACCCAGTACTTC
abundance: few; d_gene: TRBD2; j_gene: TRBJ2-7; v_gene: TRBV10-2; CDR3aa: CASSFTASGAYEQYF; CDR3nt: TGCGCCAGCTCGTTTACCGCCAGCGGGGCATACGAGCAGTACTTC
abundance: .; d_gene: TRBD2; j_gene: TRBJ2-2; v_gene: TRBV7-7; CDR3aa: CASSSSTQGGTGELFF; CDR3nt: TGTGCCAGCAGCTCGTCGACCCAGGGAGGGACCGGGGAGCTGTTTTTT
abundance: .; d_gene: .; j_gene: TRBJ2-7; v_gene: TRBV19; CDR3aa: CASSNVEGILNYEQYF; CDR3nt: TGTGCCAGTAGTAACGTGGAGGGCATTCTAAACTACGAGCAGTACTTC
abundance: .; d_gene: .; j_gene: TRBJ2-7; v_gene: TRBV9; CDR3aa: CASSVGQGSISYEQYF; CDR3nt: TGTGCCAGCAGCGTAGGTCAGGGGTCGATCTCCTACGAGCAGTACTTC
abundance: .; d_gene: TRBD1; j_gene: TRBJ2-2; v_gene: TRBV7-9; CDR3aa: CASSTPGQDTGELFF; CDR3nt: TGTGCCAGCAGCACCCCGGGACAGGACACCGGGGAGCTGTTTTTT
abundance: .; d_gene: TRBD1; j_gene: TRBJ1-3; v_gene: TRBV6-5; CDR3aa: CASSWTGSSSGNTIYF; CDR3nt: TGTGCCAGCAGTTGGACAGGCTCGAGCTCTGGAAACACCATATATTTT
abundance: .; d_gene: TRBD1; j_gene: TRBJ1-5; v_gene: TRBV10-3; CDR3aa: CAISDIWDRVTNQPQHF; CDR3nt: TGTGCCATCAGCGATATCTGGGACAGGGTGACCAATCAGCCCCAGCATTTT
abundance: .; d_gene: TRBD2; j_gene: TRBJ2-7; v_gene: TRBV5-4; CDR3aa: CASSLSSGKNYEQYF; CDR3nt: TGTGCCAGCAGCTTGAGCAGCGGGAAGAACTACGAGCAGTACTTC
abundance: .; d_gene: TRBD1; j_gene: TRBJ1-2; v_gene: TRBV7-2; CDR3aa: CASSLAAGTGDYGYTF; CDR3nt: TGTGCCAGCAGCTTAGCGGCCGGGACAGGGGATTATGGCTACACCTTC
abundance: few; d_gene: TRBD2; j_gene: TRBJ2-1; v_gene: TRBV6-4; CDR3aa: CASSDSPDSKRREVLDEGWNEQFF; CDR3nt: TGTGCCAGCAGTGACTCGCCAGACTCGAAGAGGCGGGAGGTTCTCGACGAAGGTTGGAATGAGCAGTTCTTC
abundance: once; d_gene: .; j_gene: TRBJ1-4; v_gene: TRBV6-6; CDR3aa: CASSSPTRGNEKLFF; CDR3nt: TGTGCCAGCAGTTCACCGACCCGGGGTAATGAAAAACTGTTTTTT
abundance: .; d_gene: TRBD1; j_gene: TRBJ2-7; v_gene: TRBV11-3; CDR3aa: CASSRGQGANRGSYEQYF; CDR3nt: TGTGCCAGCAGTAGGGGACAGGGTGCGAACCGGGGCTCCTACGAGCAGTACTTC
abundance: .; d_gene: .; j_gene: TRBJ2-7; v_gene: TRBV30; CDR3aa: CAWSVTGGTYEQYF; CDR3nt: TGTGCCTGGAGTGTAACTGGCGGGACCTACGAGCAGTACTTC
abundance: .; d_gene: .; j_gene: TRBJ2-4; v_gene: TRBV5-6; CDR3aa: CASSLRGWRENIQYF; CDR3nt: TGTGCCAGCAGCTTGCGGGGATGGAGAGAAAACATTCAGTACTTC
abundance: .; d_gene: TRBD1; j_gene: TRBJ2-1; v_gene: TRBV2; CDR3aa: CARQGPYNEQFF; CDR3nt: TGTGCCAGACAGGGGCCCTACAATGAGCAGTTCTTC
abundance: .; d_gene: TRBD1; j_gene: TRBJ1-1; v_gene: TRBV7-9; CDR3aa: CASSPSTGTGSTEAFF; CDR3nt: TGTGCCAGCAGCCCATCGACCGGGACAGGGAGCACTGAAGCTTTCTTT
abundance: .; d_gene: TRBD1; j_gene: TRBJ2-1; v_gene: TRBV5-6; CDR3aa: CASSSPGQSKRNEQFF; CDR3nt: TGTGCCAGCAGCTCGCCGGGACAGTCAAAAAGGAATGAGCAGTTCTTC
abundance: .; d_gene: .; j_gene: TRBJ1-1; v_gene: TRBV9; CDR3aa: CASSVAPGMSPNTEAFF; CDR3nt: TGTGCCAGCAGCGTAGCACCCGGGATGTCCCCGAACACTGAAGCTTTCTTT
abundance: .; d_gene: TRBD2; j_gene: TRBJ2-7; v_gene: TRBV27; CDR3aa: CASSPLASGSYEQYF; CDR3nt: TGTGCCAGCAGCCCCCTTGCTAGCGGGAGCTACGAGCAGTACTTC
abundance: .; d_gene: .; j_gene: TRBJ1-5; v_gene: TRBV5-6; CDR3aa: CASSFGDQPQHF; CDR3nt: TGTGCCAGCAGCTTCGGGGATCAGCCCCAGCATTTT
abundance: few; d_gene: .; j_gene: TRBJ2-1; v_gene: TRBV28; CDR3aa: CASTASAYNEQFF; CDR3nt: TGTGCCAGCACGGCTAGCGCATACAATGAGCAGTTCTTC
abundance: .; d_gene: TRBD2; j_gene: TRBJ2-3; v_gene: TRBV27; CDR3aa: CASSWTRGTDTQYF; CDR3nt: TGTGCCAGCAGTTGGACTAGGGGCACAGATACGCAGTATTTT
abundance: .; d_gene: .; j_gene: TRBJ1-2; v_gene: TRBV19; CDR3aa: CASSMSFGYTF; CDR3nt: TGTGCCAGTAGTATGTCATTCGGCTACACCTTC
abundance: .; d_gene: .; j_gene: TRBJ1-5; v_gene: TRBV6-6; CDR3aa: CASSTGLYQPQHF; CDR3nt: TGTGCCAGTTCGACAGGTCTCTATCAGCCCCAGCATTTT
abundance: once; d_gene: TRBD1; j_gene: TRBJ2-7; v_gene: TRBV19; CDR3aa: CASSIQGQSFYEQYF; CDR3nt: TGTGCCAGTAGTATACAGGGACAGAGCTTCTACGAGCAGTACTTC
abundance: .; d_gene: .; j_gene: TRBJ1-5; v_gene: TRBV6-5; CDR3aa: CASRDRKNQPQHF; CDR3nt: TGTGCCAGCAGGGACAGAAAGAATCAGCCCCAGCATTTT
abundance: .; d_gene: .; j_gene: TRBJ1-5; v_gene: TRBV30; CDR3aa: CAWRGGQHSNQPQHF; CDR3nt: TGTGCCTGGAGAGGCGGGCAGCACTCCAATCAGCCCCAGCATTTT
abundance: once; d_gene: TRBD1; j_gene: TRBJ2-2; v_gene: TRBV18; CDR3aa: CASSPNHRGFGTGELFF; CDR3nt: TGTGCCAGCTCACCGAACCACAGGGGATTTGGCACCGGGGAGCTGTTTTTT
abundance: few; d_gene: TRBD1; j_gene: TRBJ2-7; v_gene: TRBV28; CDR3aa: CASRLSGGYNLEQYF; CDR3nt: TGTGCCAGCAGGCTTTCAGGGGGCTACAACCTCGAGCAGTACTTC
abundance: .; d_gene: .; j_gene: TRBJ1-6; v_gene: TRBV2; CDR3aa: CASSLLEGHVLHF; CDR3nt: TGTGCCAGCAGCCTCCTTGAGGGCCACGTCCTCCACTTT
abundance: .; d_gene: .; j_gene: TRBJ2-2; v_gene: TRBV7-2; CDR3aa: CASSLRRMNTGELFF; CDR3nt: TGTGCCAGCAGCTTACGGCGGATGAACACCGGGGAGCTGTTTTTT
abundance: .; d_gene: .; j_gene: TRBJ2-1; v_gene: TRBV9; CDR3aa: CASSVVSRDEQFF; CDR3nt: TGTGCCAGCAGCGTAGTGAGCAGGGATGAGCAGTTCTTC
abundance: .; d_gene: .; j_gene: TRBJ2-5; v_gene: TRBV25-1; CDR3aa: CASSPRGGQETQYF; CDR3nt: TGTGCCAGCAGCCCGCGCGGAGGACAAGAGACCCAGTACTTC
abundance: .; d_gene: TRBD1; j_gene: TRBJ2-7; v_gene: TRBV5-6; CDR3aa: CASSPVDRVNYEQYF; CDR3nt: TGTGCCAGCAGCCCGGTAGACAGGGTTAACTACGAGCAGTACTTC
abundance: .; d_gene: TRBD1; j_gene: TRBJ2-5; v_gene: TRBV7-9; CDR3aa: CASSLGGGDREETQYF; CDR3nt: TGTGCCAGCAGCTTAGGAGGGGGGGACAGGGAAGAGACCCAGTACTTC
abundance: .; d_gene: .; j_gene: TRBJ2-7; v_gene: TRBV29-1; CDR3aa: CSVEQGRGEQYF; CDR3nt: TGCAGCGTTGAACAGGGAAGGGGCGAGCAGTACTTC
abundance: .; d_gene: .; j_gene: TRBJ2-6; v_gene: TRBV27; CDR3aa: CASRTSGANVLTF; CDR3nt: TGTGCCAGCAGAACTAGTGGGGCCAACGTCCTGACTTTC
abundance: .; d_gene: .; j_gene: TRBJ1-1; v_gene: TRBV5-4; CDR3aa: CASSLSGQWGEAFF; CDR3nt: TGTGCCAGCAGCTTGTCTGGACAGTGGGGTGAAGCTTTCTTT
abundance: once; d_gene: .; j_gene: TRBJ1-3; v_gene: TRBV6-6; CDR3aa: CASYLWRSSGNTIYF; CDR3nt: TGTGCCAGCTACCTGTGGCGGAGCTCTGGAAACACCATATATTTT
abundance: .; d_gene: TRBD1; j_gene: TRBJ2-7; v_gene: TRBV6-6; CDR3aa: CASSYTGDSYEQYF; CDR3nt: TGTGCCAGCAGTTACACAGGGGACTCCTACGAGCAGTACTTC
abundance: .; d_gene: .; j_gene: TRBJ1-2; v_gene: TRBV27; CDR3aa: CASSLRGSYGYTF; CDR3nt: TGTGCCAGCAGTTTACGGGGGAGCTATGGCTACACCTTC
abundance: few; d_gene: .; j_gene: TRBJ1-2; v_gene: TRBV18; CDR3aa: CASSPPTRGYGYTF; CDR3nt: TGTGCCAGCTCACCCCCCACCAGAGGCTATGGCTACACCTTC
abundance: .; d_gene: TRBD1; j_gene: TRBJ2-5; v_gene: TRBV5-4; CDR3aa: CASSWGTGGYQETQYF; CDR3nt: TGTGCCAGCAGCTGGGGGACAGGGGGTTACCAAGAGACCCAGTACTTC
abundance: few; d_gene: TRBD1; j_gene: TRBJ1-1; v_gene: TRBV10-2; CDR3aa: CASSTGTGGVVAFF; CDR3nt: TGCGCCAGCAGTACCGGGACAGGGGGTGTGGTGGCTTTCTTT